The 2 T cell receptor beta chains below come from one sample, sequenced in a study of cytomegalovirus exposure and HLA in healthy donors. The PCR was carried out with 60 Vbeta primers and 13 Jbeta primers. Clones were read by immunoSEQ multiplex PCR, and TCRdb kept only the in-frame ones, dropping some. The sample has approximately 150,000 clones, roughly 80% seen once. The sequencing input was PBMCs. The origin of the receptors is a male donor in good health and CMV-seronegative.

This rearrangement joins TRBV27 to TRBJ2-7, with 8 nucleotides matching TRBD1. Trimming took 2 bases from V and 3 from J; bases not matched to a gene: 3. CDR1 is MNHEY and CDR2 is SMNVEV in the germline V gene (reference sequence). This CDR3 is built from 14 residues. In nucleotides, the CDR3 is TGTGCCAGCAGTTTACAAACAGGGGGCTACGAGCAGTACTTC. Encoded protein: CASSLQTGGYEQYF.

The V and J genes are TRBV6-4 and TRBJ1-6; weak D call: TRBD1 (5 bases). In germline, CDR1 is MRHNA, CDR2 SNTAGT. This CDR3 comprises 13 residues. Trimming cost V 8 bases and J 8 bases, with 13 bases left between them. CDR3 coding DNA: TGTGCCAGCGGCCCGGACACCGATTCACCCCTCCACTTT. Translating gives CASGPDTDSPLHF.